The clone carrying this T cell receptor beta chain is a singleton in its sample. Germline V gene sequence: CDR1 MNHEY, CDR2 SMNVEV (reference sequence). The CDR3 consists of 14 residues. Trimming took 7 bases from V and 6 from J; bases not matched to a gene: 11. The record originates from a study of blood T cell repertoires in COVID-19. Looking at the study overall: T cells, B-cell-depleted T cells, or PBMCs provided the cDNA or gDNA that served as material.

Clones were read by immunoSEQ multiplex PCR, and TCRdb kept only the in-frame ones, dropping some. The sample includes roughly 170,000 clones, 74% of them seen just once. The TCR sequence derives from a woman of 80 years or more with acute or convalescent COVID-19. The sample was peripheral blood. J is TRBJ1-1 and V is TRBV27, with 7 bases that match TRBD1. In DNA, the CDR3 is TGTGCCAGCACCGCCGTGGCAGGGGGGCCTGAAGCTTTCTTT. Amino acids: CASTAVAGGPEAFF.